This entry lists 14 T cell receptor beta chains sequenced from one sample in a study of cytomegalovirus exposure and HLA in healthy donors. The PCR used 60 Vbeta and 13 Jbeta primers. Measured with immunoSEQ multiplex PCR; TCRdb has only the in-frame clones, and not every one. The sample comprises approximately 110,000 clones, 70% to 80% of which are singletons, and about 5% rests with the top ten. The sequenced sample consisted of PBMCs. The source of these receptors is a woman younger than 45 in good health and CMV-seropositive.

This rearrangement joins TRBV19 to TRBJ1-1, with D possibly TRBD1 on 5 matching bases. From germline, CDR1 is LNHDA and CDR2 SQIVND (reference sequence). V dropped 7 bases and J dropped 0 bases, with 12 bases sitting between them. This CDR3 contains 14 residues. The DNA of the CDR3 is TGTGCCAGTAACGGCCCAGGGATGAACACTGAAGCTTTCTTT. Translation: CASNGPGMNTEAFF.

The chain has TRBV7-9 and TRBJ1-5; D might be TRBD1 (6 bases). This CDR3 has 12 residues. V was cut by 5 bases and J by 9 bases, with 11 bases left in between. Germline V gene lookup returns CDR1 SEHNR and CDR2 FQNEAQ (reference sequence). The CDR3 region has the DNA TGTGCCAGCAGCGCAGGGGTTTTGCCCCAGCATTTT. Its protein is CASSAGVLPQHF.

The chain couples TRBV11-2 to TRBJ1-3; TRBD1 might be the D (6 bases). In germline, CDR1 is SGHAT, CDR2 FQNNGV. V was shortened by 6 bases and J by 2 bases, with 14 bases between the two germline ends. The CDR3 has 15 residues. CDR3 residues: CASSYSGTPGNTIYF. The CDR3 DNA is TGTGCCAGCAGTTACTCCGGGACACCTGGAAACACCATATATTTT. Full variable domain (missing parts from reference TRBV11-2 and TRBJ1-3): EAGVAQSPRYKIIEKRQSVAFWCNPISGHATLYWYQQILGQGPKLLIQFQNNGVVDDSQLPKDRFSAERLKGVDSTLKIQPAKLEDSAVYLCASSYSGTPGNTIYFGEGSWLTVV.

This sequence joins TRBV10-3 and TRBJ2-3, with no clear D. The CDR3 is made up of 12 amino acids. Germline CDR1 ENHRY, CDR2 SYGVKD. The V and J ends lost 4 bases and 4 bases respectively, with 6 bases between them. This chain's CDR3 is CAISVGADTQYF. The CDR3 DNA sequence: TGTGCCATCAGTGTCGGTGCAGATACGCAGTATTTT.

The chain carries TRBV6-5 and TRBJ2-7; 13 nucleotides align to TRBD2. V shed 7 bases and J 7 bases; nucleotides not matched to a gene: 7. This CDR3 spans 14 amino acids. CDR1 and CDR2 (germline): MNHEY, SVGAGI. CDR3 bases: TGTGCCAGCATCCAACTAGCGGGAGGGGGGGAGCAGTACTTC. Translation: CASIQLAGGGEQYF.

J is TRBJ1-1 and V is TRBV9; 8 positions match TRBD1. The CDR3 covers 12 residues. J lost 8 bases, V lost 2 bases, and 2 bases had no gene match. Germline V CDR1 and CDR2: SGDLS, YYNGEE. CDR3 nucleotide sequence: TGTGCCAGCAGCGTTGGACAGGGAGAAGCTTTCTTT. As protein: CASSVGQGEAFF.

This clone came up once. The chain is built from TRBV5-1 and TRBJ2-5, with 8 nucleotides matching TRBD1. Losses at the gene ends were 4 bases for V and 5 bases for J; bases not matched to a gene: 10. The CDR3 is made up of 15 amino acids. Germline V gene data show CDR1 as SGHRS and CDR2 as YFSETQ. This CDR3 is CASSPTRGRLETQYF. The CDR3 bases are TGCGCCAGCAGCCCCACCAGGGGGCGGTTGGAGACCCAGTACTTC. Drawing the rest from reference TRBV5-1 and TRBJ2-5, the complete variable domain is KAGVTQTPRYLIKTRGQQVTLSCSPISGHRSVSWYQQTPGQGLQFLFEYFSETQRNKGNFPGRFSGRQFSNSRSEMNVSTLELGDSALYLCASSPTRGRLETQYFGPGTRLLVL.

This clone was seen a single time. The chain couples TRBV10-1 to TRBJ2-7; tentative D call: TRBD2 (5 bases). Germline V gene sequence: CDR1 WNHNN, CDR2 SYGVQD (reference sequence). The CDR3 runs 13 residues. With 7 bases removed from V and 7 bases from J, the gap between germline ends came to 17 bases. CDR3 sequence reads: CASKKGEGLEQYF. CDR3 DNA sequence: TGCGCCAGCAAGAAGGGAGAAGGGCTTGAGCAGTACTTC.

The chain employs TRBV7-2 and TRBJ2-7; 10 nucleotides align to TRBD2. Germline CDR1 reads SGHTA; CDR2 reads FQGNSA. The CDR3 sequence is 15 residues long. With 2 bases clipped from V and 1 base from J, the junction kept 2 bases outside the gene matches. This CDR3 reads CASSLTSGESYEQYF. In nucleotides, the CDR3 is TGTGCCAGCAGCTTAACTAGCGGGGAGTCCTACGAGCAGTACTTC.

This clone was picked up a small number of times. This rearrangement joins TRBV29-1 to TRBJ2-5, with TRBD1 matching 11 bases. The CDR3 extends over 14 amino acids. The germline CDR1 and CDR2 sequences are SQVTM and ANQGSEA. V dropped 4 bases and J dropped 9; count of bases not matched to a gene: 10. The CDR3 spells CSVGGGTGGASQYF. The CDR3 DNA sequence: TGCAGCGTTGGAGGGGGGACAGGGGGTGCATCCCAGTACTTC.

This chain uses TRBV19 with TRBJ2-3, with TRBD1 identical over 7 bases. There are 16 residues in the CDR3. J gave up 2 bases and V 4 bases, and 9 bases lay outside the gene matches. Germline V gene data show CDR1 as LNHDA and CDR2 as SQIVND (reference sequence). Written as DNA, the CDR3 is TGTGCCAGTAGTACCATGACAGGGTCCCTCACAGATACGCAGTATTTT. Protein sequence: CASSTMTGSLTDTQYF.

The CDR3 spells CASSADLAEAFF. Here the CDR3 DNA reads TGTGCCAGCAGCGCAGACTTGGCTGAAGCTTTCTTT. This rearrangement joins TRBV11-1 to TRBJ1-1; D is unclear. V was shortened by 5 bases and J by 6 bases, with 10 bases between the two germline ends. The germline V gene encodes CDR1 SGHAT and CDR2 FQDESV (reference sequence). CDR3 size: 12 residues.

This clone was picked up a small number of times. The V call is TRBV30, the J call TRBJ1-1; perhaps TRBD1 as D (6 bases). Trimming cost V 4 bases and J 8 bases, with 17 bases left between them. Germline loops: CDR1 GTSNPN, CDR2 SVGIG (reference sequence). The CDR3 has 13 residues. The CDR3 nucleotides read TGTGCCTGGACTAAGGGGGAGGGCAGAGAAGCTTTCTTT. Translated: CAWTKGEGREAFF.

The chain combines TRBV27 with TRBJ2-1; D perhaps matches TRBD1 (6 bases). The CDR3 spans 15 residues. V was cut by 4 bases and J by 4 bases, with 14 bases left in between. The V gene's germline CDR1 is MNHEY and CDR2 SMNVEV (reference sequence). For the CDR3, the DNA is TGTGCCAGCAGTTCCGGGACAACGGCTTACAATGAGCAGTTCTTC. Protein: CASSSGTTAYNEQFF.